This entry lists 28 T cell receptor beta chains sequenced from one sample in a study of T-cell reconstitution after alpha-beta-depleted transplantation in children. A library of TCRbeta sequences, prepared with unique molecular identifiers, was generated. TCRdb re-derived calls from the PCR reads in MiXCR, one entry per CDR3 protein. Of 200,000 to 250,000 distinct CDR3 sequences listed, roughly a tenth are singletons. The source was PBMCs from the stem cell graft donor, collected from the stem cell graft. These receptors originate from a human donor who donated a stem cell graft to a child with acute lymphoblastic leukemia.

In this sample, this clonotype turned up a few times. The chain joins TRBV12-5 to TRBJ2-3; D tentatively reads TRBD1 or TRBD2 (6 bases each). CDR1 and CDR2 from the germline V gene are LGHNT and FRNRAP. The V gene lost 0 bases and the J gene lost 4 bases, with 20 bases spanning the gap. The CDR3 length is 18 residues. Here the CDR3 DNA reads TGTGCTAGTGGTTTGGTAGGAACATGGAGGGGGGTAGCAGATACGCAGTATTTT. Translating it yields CASGLVGTWRGVADTQYF.

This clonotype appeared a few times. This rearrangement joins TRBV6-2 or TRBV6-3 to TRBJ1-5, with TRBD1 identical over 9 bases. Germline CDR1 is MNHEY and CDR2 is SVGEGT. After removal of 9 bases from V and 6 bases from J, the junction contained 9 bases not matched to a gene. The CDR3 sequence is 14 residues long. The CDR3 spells CASRTGGDSQPQHF. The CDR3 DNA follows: TGTGCCAGTAGAACAGGGGGCGATTCTCAGCCCCAGCATTTT.

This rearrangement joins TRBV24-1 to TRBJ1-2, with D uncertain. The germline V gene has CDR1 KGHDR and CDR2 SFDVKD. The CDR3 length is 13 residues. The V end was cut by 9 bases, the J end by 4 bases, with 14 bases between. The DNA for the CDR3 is TGTGCCACCTCTTGGGCAGGCTTCTATGGCTACACCTTC. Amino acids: CATSWAGFYGYTF.

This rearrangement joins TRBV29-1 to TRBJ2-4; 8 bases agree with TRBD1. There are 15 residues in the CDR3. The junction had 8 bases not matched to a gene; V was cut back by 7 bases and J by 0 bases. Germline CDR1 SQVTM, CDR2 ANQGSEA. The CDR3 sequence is CSGQTGDGAKNIQYF. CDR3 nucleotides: TGCAGCGGTCAGACAGGGGACGGAGCCAAAAACATTCAGTACTTC.

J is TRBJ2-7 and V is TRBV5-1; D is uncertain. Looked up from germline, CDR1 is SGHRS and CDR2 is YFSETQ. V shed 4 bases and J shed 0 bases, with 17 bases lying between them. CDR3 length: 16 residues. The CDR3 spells CASSPLASGSSYEQYF. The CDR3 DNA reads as TGCGCCAGCAGCCCTCTTGCTTCGGGCAGCTCCTACGAGCAGTACTTC.

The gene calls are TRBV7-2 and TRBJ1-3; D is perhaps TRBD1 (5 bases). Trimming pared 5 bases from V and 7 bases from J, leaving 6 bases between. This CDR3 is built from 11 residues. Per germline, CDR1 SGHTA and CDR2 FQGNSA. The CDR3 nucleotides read TGTGCCAGCAGCCGGGGGAACACCATATATTTT. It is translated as CASSRGNTIYF.

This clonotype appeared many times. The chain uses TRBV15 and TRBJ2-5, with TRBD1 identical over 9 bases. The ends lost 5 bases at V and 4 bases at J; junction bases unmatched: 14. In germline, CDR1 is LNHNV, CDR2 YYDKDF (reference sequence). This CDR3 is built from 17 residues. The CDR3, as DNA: TGTGCCACCAGCGACGGTATGGGGGGACAGGGTGGAGAGACCCAGTACTTC. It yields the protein CATSDGMGGQGGETQYF.

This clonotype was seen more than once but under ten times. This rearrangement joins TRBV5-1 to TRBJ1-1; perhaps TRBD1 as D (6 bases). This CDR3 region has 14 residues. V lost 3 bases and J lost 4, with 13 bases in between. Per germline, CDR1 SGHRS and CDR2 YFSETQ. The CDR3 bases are TGCGCCAGCAGCTCAGGGGTCATTCGCACTGAAGCTTTCTTT. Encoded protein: CASSSGVIRTEAFF.

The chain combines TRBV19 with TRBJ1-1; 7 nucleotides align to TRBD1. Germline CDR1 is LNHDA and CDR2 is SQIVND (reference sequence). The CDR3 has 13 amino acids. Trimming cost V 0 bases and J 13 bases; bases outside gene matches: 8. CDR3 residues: CASSIDDRAKGFF. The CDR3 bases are TGTGCCAGTAGTATAGACGACAGGGCGAAAGGTTTCTTT.

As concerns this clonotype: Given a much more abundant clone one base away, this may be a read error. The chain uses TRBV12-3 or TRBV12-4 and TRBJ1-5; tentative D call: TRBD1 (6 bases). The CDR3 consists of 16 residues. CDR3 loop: CASSSGRGGSNQPEHF. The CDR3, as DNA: TGTGCCAGCAGTTCTGGGAGGGGGGGAAGCAATCAGCCCGAGCATTTT.

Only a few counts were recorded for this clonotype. The CDR3 DNA reads TGTGCCAGCAGCTACTCCGGGACAGGGGAAGAGCAGTACTTC. It codes for CASSYSGTGEEQYF. The V and J genes are TRBV7-9 and TRBJ2-7, with 10 bases aligning to TRBD1. This CDR3 is 14 amino acids long. Germline V CDR1 and CDR2: SEHNR, FQNEAQ (reference sequence). The junction had 7 bases not matched to a gene; V was cut back by 4 bases and J by 7 bases.

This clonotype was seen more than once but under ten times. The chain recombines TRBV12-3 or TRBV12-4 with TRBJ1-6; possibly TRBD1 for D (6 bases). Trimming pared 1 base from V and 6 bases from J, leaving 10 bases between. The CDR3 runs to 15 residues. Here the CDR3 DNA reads TGTGCCAGCAGTTTAGTAGGGGGGTCTAATTCACCCCTCCACTTT. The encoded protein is CASSLVGGSNSPLHF.

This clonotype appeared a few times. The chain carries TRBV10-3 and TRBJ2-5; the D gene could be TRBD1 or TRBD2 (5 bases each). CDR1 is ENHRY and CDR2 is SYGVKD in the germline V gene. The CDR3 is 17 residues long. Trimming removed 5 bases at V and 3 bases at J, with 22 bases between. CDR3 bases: TGTGCCATCAGTAAACAGGACCGAGGTAGCGCAGAAGAGACCCAGTACTTC. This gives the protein CAISKQDRGSAEETQYF.

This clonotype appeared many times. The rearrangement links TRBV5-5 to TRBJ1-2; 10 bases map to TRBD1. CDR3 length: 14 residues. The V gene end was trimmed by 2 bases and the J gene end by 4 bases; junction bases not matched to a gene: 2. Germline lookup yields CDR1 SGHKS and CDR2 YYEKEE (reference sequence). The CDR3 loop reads CASSLGTGAYGYTF. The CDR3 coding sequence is TGTGCCAGCAGCTTAGGGACAGGGGCCTATGGCTACACCTTC.

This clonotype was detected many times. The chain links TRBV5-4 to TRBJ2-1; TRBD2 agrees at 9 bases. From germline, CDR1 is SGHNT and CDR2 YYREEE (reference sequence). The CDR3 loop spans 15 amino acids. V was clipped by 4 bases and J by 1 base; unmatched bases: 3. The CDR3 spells CASSTSGGSYNEQFF. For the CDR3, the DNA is TGTGCCAGCAGCACCAGCGGGGGGTCCTACAATGAGCAGTTCTTC.

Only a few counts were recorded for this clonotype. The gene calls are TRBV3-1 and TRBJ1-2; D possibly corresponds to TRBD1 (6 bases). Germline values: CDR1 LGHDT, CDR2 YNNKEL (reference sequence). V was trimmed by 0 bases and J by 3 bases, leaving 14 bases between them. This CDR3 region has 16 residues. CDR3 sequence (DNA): TGTGCCAGCAGCCAAGAGAGTGCGGGACACTACTATGGCTACACCTTC. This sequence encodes CASSQESAGHYYGYTF.

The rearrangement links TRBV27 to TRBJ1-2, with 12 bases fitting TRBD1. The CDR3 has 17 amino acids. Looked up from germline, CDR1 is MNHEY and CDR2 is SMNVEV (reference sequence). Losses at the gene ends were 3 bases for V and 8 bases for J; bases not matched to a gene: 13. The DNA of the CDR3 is TGTGCCAGCAGTTTTGGGGACAGGGGGCGTCACTCTATCGGCTACACCTTC. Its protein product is CASSFGDRGRHSIGYTF.

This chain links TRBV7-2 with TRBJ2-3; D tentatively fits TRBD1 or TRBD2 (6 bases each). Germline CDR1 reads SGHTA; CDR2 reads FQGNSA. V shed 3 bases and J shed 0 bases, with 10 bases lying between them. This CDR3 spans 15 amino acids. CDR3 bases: TGTGCCAGCAGCTTTCGGGGGCAGAGCACAGATACGCAGTATTTT. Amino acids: CASSFRGQSTDTQYF.

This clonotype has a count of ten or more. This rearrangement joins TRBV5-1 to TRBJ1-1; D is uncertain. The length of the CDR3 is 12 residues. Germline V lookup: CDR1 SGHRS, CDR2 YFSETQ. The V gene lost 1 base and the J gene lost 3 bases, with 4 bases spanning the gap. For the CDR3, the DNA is TGCGCCAGCAGCTTGATGGACACTGAAGCTTTCTTT. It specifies CASSLMDTEAFF.

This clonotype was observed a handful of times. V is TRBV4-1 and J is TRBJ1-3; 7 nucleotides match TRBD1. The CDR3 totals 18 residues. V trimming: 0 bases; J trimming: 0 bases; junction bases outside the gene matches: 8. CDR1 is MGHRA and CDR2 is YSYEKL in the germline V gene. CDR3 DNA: TGCGCCAGCAGCCAAGACCTATACGGGACAGCCTCTGGAAACACCATATATTTT. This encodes CASSQDLYGTASGNTIYF.

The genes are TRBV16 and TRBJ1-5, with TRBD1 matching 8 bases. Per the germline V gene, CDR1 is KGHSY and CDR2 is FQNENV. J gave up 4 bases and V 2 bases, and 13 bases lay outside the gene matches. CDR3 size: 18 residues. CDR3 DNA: TGTGCCAGCAGCCAAGTGAGGGTAGACAGGGGAGAGAATCAGCCCCAGCATTTT. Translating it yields CASSQVRVDRGENQPQHF.

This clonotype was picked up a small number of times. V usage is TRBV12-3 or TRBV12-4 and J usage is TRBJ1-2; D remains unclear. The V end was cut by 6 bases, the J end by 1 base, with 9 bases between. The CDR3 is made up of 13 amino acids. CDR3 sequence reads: CASSLPHNYGYTF. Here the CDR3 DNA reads TGTGCCAGCAGCCTTCCACATAACTATGGCTACACCTTC.

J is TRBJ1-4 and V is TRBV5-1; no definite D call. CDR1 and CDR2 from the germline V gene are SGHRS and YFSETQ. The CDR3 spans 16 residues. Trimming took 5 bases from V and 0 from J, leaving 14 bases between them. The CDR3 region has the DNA TGCGCCAGCAGTCCCTACGATGGAGCAACTAATGAAAAACTGTTTTTT. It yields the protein CASSPYDGATNEKLFF.

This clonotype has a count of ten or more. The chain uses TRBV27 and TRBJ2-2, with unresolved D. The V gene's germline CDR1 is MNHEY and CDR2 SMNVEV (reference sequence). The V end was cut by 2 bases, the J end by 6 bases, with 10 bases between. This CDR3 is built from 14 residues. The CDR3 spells CASSLMASAGELFF. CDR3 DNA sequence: TGTGCCAGCAGTTTAATGGCTTCTGCCGGGGAGCTGTTTTTT.

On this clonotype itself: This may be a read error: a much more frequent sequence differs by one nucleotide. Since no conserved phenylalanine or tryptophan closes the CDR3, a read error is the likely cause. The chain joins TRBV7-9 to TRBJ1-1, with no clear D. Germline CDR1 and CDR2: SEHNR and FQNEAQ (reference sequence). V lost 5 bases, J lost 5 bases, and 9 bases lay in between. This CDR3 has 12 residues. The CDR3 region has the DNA TGTGCCAGCAGCGTACAAGGGACTGAAGCTTTCTCT. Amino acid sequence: CASSVQGTEAFS.

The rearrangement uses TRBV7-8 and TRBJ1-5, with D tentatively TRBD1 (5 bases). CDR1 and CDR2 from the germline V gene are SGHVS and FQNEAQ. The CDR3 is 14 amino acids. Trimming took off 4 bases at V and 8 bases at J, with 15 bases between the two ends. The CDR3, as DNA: TGTGCCAGCAGCTACGGGACGGTCGGGGAGCCCCAGCATTTT. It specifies CASSYGTVGEPQHF.

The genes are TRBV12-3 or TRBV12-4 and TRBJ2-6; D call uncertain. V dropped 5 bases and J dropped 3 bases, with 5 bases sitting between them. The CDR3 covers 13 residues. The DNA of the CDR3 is TGTGCCAGCAGTCTCAATGGGGCCAACGTCCTGACTTTC. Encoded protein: CASSLNGANVLTF.

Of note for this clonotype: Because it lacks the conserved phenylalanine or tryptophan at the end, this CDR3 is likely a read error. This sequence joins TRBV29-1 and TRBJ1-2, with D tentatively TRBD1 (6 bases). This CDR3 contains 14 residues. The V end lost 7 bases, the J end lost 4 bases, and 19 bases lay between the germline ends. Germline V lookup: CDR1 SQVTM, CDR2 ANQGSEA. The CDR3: CSAGVRGGIYGYTS. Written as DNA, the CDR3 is TGCAGCGCCGGGGTGAGAGGGGGTATCTATGGCTACACCTCC.